The T cell receptor (beta chain) under discussion was sequenced for a study of shared clonotypes between healthy human individuals. This CDR3 has 12 residues. The V gene's germline CDR1 is MDHEN and CDR2 SYDVKM. V dropped 8 bases and J dropped 9; count of bases not matched to a gene: 2. Measured with immunoSEQ multiplex PCR; TCRdb has only the in-frame clones, and not every one. Found here are under 600,000 clones, around 78% of them singletons; the top ten hold more than 10%. Study donors comprised healthy, HIV-negative adults devoid of recent acute infection or vaccination. General observations from the study: Donor clonotype sharing was expected to depend on sequencing depth.

This clone was seen once. Its specificity is unknown. Sequencing was carried out using PBMCs. The sequence was collected from a woman in her 40s in good health. Some clones in this sample may be carry-over from other donors' samples. J is TRBJ2-1 and V is TRBV28; 12 bases map to TRBD2. CDR3 nucleotide sequence: TGTGCCAGCCGGACTAGCGGGACTGAGCAGTTCTTC. It is translated as CASRTSGTEQFF.